This T cell receptor beta chain was found in a study of blood T cell repertoires in COVID-19. As for the study in general: The cDNA or gDNA used as material had been derived from T cells, B-cell-depleted T cells, or PBMCs.

Assay: immunoSEQ multiplex PCR; the TCRdb copy retains only in-frame clones and omits some. The table shows 150,000 to 200,000 clones, with around 82% occurring only once. The CDR3 spans 15 residues. V was pared by 6 bases and J by 1 base, with 6 bases of the junction left unmatched. Germline values: CDR1 MNHNY, CDR2 SVGAGI (reference sequence). J is TRBJ2-3 and V is TRBV6-6; 8 bases are a match to TRBD1. This clonotype originated in a woman aged 35 to 49 with COVID-19, enrolled during active disease. Sequencing used peripheral blood. DNA for the CDR3: TGTGCCAGCAGCCCCGTGACAGGGGGCACAGATACGCAGTATTTT. It specifies CASSPVTGGTDTQYF.